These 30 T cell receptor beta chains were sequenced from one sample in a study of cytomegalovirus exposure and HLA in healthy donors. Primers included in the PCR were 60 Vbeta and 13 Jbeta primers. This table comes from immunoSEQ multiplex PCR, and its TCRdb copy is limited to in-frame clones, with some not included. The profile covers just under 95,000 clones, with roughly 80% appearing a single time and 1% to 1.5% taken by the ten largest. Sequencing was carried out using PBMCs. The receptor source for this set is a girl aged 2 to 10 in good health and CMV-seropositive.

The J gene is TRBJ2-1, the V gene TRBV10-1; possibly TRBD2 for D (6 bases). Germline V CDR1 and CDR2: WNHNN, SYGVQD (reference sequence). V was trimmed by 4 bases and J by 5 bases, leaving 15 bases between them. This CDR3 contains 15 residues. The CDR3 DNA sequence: TGCGCCAGCAGTGGAAACCTACGGACTAACAATGAGCAGTTCTTC. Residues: CASSGNLRTNNEQFF.

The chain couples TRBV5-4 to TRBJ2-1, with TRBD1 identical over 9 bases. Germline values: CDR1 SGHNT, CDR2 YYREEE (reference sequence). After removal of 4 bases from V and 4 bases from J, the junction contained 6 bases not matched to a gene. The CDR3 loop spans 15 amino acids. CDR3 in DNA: TGTGCCAGCAGCGCGTTGACAGGGGGTTACAATGAGCAGTTCTTC. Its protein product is CASSALTGGYNEQFF.

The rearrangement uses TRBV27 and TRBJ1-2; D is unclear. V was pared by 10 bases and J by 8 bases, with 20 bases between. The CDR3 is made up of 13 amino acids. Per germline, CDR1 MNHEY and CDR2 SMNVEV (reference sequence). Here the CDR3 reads CATALGSLGGYTF. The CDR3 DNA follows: TGTGCCACTGCATTAGGGAGTTTGGGCGGCTACACCTTC.

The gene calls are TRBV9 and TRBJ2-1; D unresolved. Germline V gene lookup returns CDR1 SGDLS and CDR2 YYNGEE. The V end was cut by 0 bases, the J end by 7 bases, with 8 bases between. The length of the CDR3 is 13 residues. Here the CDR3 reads CASSVVGENEQFF. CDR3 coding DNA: TGTGCCAGCAGCGTAGTAGGAGAGAATGAGCAGTTCTTC.

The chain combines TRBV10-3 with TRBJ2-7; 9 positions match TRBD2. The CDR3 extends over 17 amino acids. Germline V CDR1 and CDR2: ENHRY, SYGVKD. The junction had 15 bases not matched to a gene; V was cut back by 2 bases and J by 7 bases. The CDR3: CAISEPSRLAEIWEQYF. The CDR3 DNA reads TGTGCCATCAGTGAGCCTAGCCGACTAGCGGAGATCTGGGAGCAGTACTTC.

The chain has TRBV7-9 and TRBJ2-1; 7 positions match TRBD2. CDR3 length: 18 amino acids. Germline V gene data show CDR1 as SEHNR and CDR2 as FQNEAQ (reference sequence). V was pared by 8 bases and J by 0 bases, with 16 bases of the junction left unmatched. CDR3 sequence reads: CASLGGLAVSGSYNEQFF. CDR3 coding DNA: TGTGCCAGCTTGGGTGGGCTAGCGGTTTCCGGCTCCTACAATGAGCAGTTCTTC.

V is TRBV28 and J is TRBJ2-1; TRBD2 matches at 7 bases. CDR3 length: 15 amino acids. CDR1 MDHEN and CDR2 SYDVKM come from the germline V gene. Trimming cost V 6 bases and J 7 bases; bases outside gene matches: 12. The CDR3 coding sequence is TGTGCCAGCAGAAAAATCGCGGGAGACGTGAATGAGCAGTTCTTC. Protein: CASRKIAGDVNEQFF. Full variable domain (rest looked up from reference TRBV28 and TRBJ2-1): DVKVTQSSRYLVKRTGEKVFLECVQDMDHENMFWYRQDPGLGLRLIYFSYDVKMKEKGDIPEGYSVSREKKERFSLILESASTNQTSMYLCASRKIAGDVNEQFFGPGTRLTVL.

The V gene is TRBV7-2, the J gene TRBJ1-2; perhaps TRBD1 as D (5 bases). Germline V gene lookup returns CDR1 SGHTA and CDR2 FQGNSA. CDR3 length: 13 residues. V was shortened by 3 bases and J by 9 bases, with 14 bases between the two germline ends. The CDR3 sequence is CASSLNRDSSYTF. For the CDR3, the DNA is TGTGCCAGCAGCTTGAATCGGGACTCGAGCTACACCTTC.

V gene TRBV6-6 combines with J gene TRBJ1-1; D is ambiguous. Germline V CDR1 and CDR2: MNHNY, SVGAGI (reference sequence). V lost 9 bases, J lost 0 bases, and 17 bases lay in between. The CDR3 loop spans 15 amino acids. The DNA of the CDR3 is TGTGCCAGTGGGAGGGTTGGGTGGGTGAACACTGAAGCTTTCTTT. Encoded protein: CASGRVGWVNTEAFF.

The CDR3 region has the DNA TGTGCCAGCAGGACGCTAGCGGGAGGGAACAATGAGCAGTTCTTC. Translation gives CASRTLAGGNNEQFF. The chain recombines TRBV6-1 with TRBJ2-1; 12 bases are a match to TRBD2. CDR1 is MNHNS and CDR2 is SASEGT in the germline V gene. V gave up 6 bases and J gave up 5 bases; unmatched junction bases: 5. The CDR3 has 15 amino acids.

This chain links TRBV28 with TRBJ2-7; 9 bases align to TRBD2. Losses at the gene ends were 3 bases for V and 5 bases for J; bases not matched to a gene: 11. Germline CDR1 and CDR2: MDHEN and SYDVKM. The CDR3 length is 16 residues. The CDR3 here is CASSFLRAGGPHEQYF. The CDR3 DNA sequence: TGTGCCAGCAGTTTTCTAAGGGCGGGAGGGCCCCACGAGCAGTACTTC.

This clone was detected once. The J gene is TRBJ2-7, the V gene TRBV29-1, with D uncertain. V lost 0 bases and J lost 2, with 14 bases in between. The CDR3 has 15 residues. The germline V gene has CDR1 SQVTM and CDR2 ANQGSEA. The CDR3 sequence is CSVEDTTKSAYEQYF. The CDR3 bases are TGCAGCGTTGAAGATACAACTAAATCAGCCTACGAGCAGTACTTC.

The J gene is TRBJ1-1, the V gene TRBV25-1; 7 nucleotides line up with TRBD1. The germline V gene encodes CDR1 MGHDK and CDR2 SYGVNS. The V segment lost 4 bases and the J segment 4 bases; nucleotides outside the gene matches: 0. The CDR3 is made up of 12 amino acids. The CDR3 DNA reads TGTGCCAGCAGTGCAGGGGGCACTGAAGCTTTCTTT. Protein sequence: CASSAGGTEAFF. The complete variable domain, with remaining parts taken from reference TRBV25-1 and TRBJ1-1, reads EADIYQTPRYLVIGTGKKITLECSQTMGHDKMYWYQQDPGMELHLIHYSYGVNSTEKGDLSSESTVSRIRTEHFPLTLESARPSHTSQYLCASSAGGTEAFFGQGTRLTVV.

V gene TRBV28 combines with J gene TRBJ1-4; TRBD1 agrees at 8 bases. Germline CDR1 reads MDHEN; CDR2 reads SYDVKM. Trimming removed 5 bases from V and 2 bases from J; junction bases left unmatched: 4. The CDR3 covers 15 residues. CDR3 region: CASSASGGTNEKLFF. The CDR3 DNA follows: TGTGCCAGCAGTGCGTCAGGGGGCACTAATGAAAAACTGTTTTTT.

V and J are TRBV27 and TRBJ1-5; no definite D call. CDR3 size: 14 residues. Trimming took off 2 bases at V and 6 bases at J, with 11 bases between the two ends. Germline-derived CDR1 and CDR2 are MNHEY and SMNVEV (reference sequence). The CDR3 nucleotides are TGTGCCAGCAGTTTAGGCGGGAACGGTCAGCCCCAGCATTTT. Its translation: CASSLGGNGQPQHF.

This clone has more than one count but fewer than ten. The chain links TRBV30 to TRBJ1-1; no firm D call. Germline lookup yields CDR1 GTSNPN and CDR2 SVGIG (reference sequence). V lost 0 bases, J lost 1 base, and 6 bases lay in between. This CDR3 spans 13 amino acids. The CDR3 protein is CAWSVARNTEAFF. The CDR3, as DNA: TGTGCCTGGAGTGTAGCGAGGAACACTGAAGCTTTCTTT.

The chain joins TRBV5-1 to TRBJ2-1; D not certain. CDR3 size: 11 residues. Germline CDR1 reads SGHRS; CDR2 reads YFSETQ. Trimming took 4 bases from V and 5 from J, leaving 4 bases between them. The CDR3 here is CASSTDNEQFF. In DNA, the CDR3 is TGCGCCAGCAGCACAGACAATGAGCAGTTCTTC.

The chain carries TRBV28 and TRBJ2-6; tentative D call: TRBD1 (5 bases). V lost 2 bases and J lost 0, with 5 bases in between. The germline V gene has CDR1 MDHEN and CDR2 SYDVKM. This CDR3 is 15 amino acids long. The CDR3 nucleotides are TGTGCCAGCAGTTTAAGGGGCTCTGGGGCCAACGTCCTGACTTTC. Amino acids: CASSLRGSGANVLTF. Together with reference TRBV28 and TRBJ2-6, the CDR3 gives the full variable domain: DVKVTQSSRYLVKRTGEKVFLECVQDMDHENMFWYRQDPGLGLRLIYFSYDVKMKEKGDIPEGYSVSREKKERFSLILESASTNQTSMYLCASSLRGSGANVLTFGAGSRLTVL.

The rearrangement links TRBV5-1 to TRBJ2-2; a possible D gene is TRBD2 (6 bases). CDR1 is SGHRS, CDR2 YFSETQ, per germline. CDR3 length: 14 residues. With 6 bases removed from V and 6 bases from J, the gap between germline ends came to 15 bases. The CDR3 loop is CASTKSGVPGELFF. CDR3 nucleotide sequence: TGCGCCAGCACCAAATCGGGGGTGCCCGGGGAGCTGTTTTTT.

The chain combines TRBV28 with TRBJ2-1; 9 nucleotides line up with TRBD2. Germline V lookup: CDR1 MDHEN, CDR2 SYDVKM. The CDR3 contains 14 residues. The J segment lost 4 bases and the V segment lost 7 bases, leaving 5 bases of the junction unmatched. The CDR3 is CASTRLAVYNEQFF. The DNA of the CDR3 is TGTGCCAGCACCCGACTAGCGGTATACAATGAGCAGTTCTTC.

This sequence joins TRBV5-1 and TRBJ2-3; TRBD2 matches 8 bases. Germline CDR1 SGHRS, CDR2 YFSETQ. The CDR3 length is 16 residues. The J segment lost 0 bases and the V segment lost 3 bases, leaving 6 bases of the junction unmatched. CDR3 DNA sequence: TGCGCCAGCAGCTCGACTGCGGGGGGAAGCACAGATACGCAGTATTTT. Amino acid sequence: CASSSTAGGSTDTQYF.

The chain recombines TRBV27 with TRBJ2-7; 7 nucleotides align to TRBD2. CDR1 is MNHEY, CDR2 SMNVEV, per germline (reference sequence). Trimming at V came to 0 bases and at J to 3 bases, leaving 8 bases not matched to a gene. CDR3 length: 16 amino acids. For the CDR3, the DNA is TGTGCCAGCAGTTTATCCCCCCTAGCGGAAGACTACGAGCAGTACTTC. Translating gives CASSLSPLAEDYEQYF.

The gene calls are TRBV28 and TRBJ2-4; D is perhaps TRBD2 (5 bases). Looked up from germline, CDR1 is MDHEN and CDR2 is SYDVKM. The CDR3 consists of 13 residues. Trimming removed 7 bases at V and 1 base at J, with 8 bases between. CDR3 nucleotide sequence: TGTGCCAGCACCCCGGGGGCCAAAAACATTCAGTACTTC. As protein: CASTPGAKNIQYF.

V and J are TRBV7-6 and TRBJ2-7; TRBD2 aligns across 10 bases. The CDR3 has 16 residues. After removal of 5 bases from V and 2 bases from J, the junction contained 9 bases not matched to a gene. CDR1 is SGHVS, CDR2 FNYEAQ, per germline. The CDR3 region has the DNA TGTGCCAGCAGCGGCGACGGACTAGCGGTTACCTACGAGCAGTACTTC. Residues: CASSGDGLAVTYEQYF.

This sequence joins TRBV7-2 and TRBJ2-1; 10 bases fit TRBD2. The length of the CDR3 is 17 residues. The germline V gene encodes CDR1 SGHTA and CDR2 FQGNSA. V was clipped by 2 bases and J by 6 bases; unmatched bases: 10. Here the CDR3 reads CASSLFGGASGGNEQFF. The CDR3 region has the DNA TGTGCCAGCAGCTTATTCGGTGGGGCTAGCGGGGGCAATGAGCAGTTCTTC.

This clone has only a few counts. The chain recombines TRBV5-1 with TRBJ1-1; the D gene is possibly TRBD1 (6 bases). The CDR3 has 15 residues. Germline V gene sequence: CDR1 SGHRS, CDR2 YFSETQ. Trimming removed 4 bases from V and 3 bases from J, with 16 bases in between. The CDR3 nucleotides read TGCGCCAGCAGCCCGGTACAGGGAGAGGACACTGAAGCTTTCTTT. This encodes CASSPVQGEDTEAFF.

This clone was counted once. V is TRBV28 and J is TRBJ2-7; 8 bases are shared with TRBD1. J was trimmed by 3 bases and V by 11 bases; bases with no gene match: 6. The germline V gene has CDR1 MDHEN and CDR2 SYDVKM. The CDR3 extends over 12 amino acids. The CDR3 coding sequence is TGTGCCGCGAGGACAGGGAACTACGAGCAGTACTTC. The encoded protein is CAARTGNYEQYF.

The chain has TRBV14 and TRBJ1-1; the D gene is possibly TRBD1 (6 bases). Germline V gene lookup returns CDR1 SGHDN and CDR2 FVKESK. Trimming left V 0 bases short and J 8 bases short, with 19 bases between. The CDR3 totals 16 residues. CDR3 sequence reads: CASSQDSSTGFFEAFF. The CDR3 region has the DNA TGTGCCAGCAGCCAAGATAGTAGTACAGGGTTTTTCGAAGCTTTCTTT.

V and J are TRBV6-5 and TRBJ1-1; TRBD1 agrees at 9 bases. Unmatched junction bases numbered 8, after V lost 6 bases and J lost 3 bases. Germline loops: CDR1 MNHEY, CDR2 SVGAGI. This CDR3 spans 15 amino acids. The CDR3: CASRTGGVAYTEAFF. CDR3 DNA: TGTGCCAGCAGAACAGGGGGCGTTGCATACACTGAAGCTTTCTTT.

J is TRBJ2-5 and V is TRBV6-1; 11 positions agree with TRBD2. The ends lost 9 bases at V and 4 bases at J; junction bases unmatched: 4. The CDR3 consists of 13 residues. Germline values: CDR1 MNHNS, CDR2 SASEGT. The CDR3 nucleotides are TGTGCCAGTACAACTAGCGGGAGAGAGACCCAGTACTTC. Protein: CASTTSGRETQYF.